What follows is one TCR beta chain and its context. Only in-frame clones appear in the TCRdb table, and some are missing; sequencing was by immunoSEQ multiplex PCR. Among some 58,000 clones listed, 94% were seen once. With 1 base clipped from V and 7 bases from J, the junction kept 1 base outside the gene matches. The CDR3 covers 12 residues. Germline CDR1 is MNHEY and CDR2 is SVGAGI. This specimen belongs to a study of technical replicates of blood from a few donors. The sequenced sample consisted of T cells isolated from PBMCs. The receptor's source is a human donor in good health. The chain has TRBV6-5 and TRBJ2-7; 7 bases match TRBD2. CDR3 coding DNA: TGTGCCAGCAGTTACTGGGGGGGAGAGCAGTACTTC. This codes for CASSYWGGEQYF.